The 20 T cell receptor beta chains given below trace back to one sample, sequenced in a study of cytomegalovirus exposure and HLA in healthy donors. PCR employed 60 Vbeta and 13 Jbeta primers. Only in-frame clones appear in the TCRdb table, and some are missing; sequencing was by immunoSEQ multiplex PCR. The sample holds roughly 51,000 clones. The sample comprised PBMCs. The receptors were sampled from a male donor in good health and CMV-seropositive.

The rearrangement joins TRBV5-6 to TRBJ2-1, with D possibly matching TRBD1 (6 bases). Germline CDR1 reads SGHDT; CDR2 reads YYEEEE. The V gene lost 4 bases and the J gene lost 0 bases, with 11 bases spanning the gap. CDR3 length: 15 amino acids. This CDR3 reads CASSTTGRSYNEQFF. The DNA of the CDR3 is TGTGCCAGCAGCACGACAGGCCGCTCCTACAATGAGCAGTTCTTC.

The V call is TRBV2, the J call TRBJ1-2; 9 positions agree with TRBD1. This CDR3 is 13 amino acids long. Germline trimming cut 7 bases from V and 4 bases from J; bases unmatched to any gene: 4. Germline V gene sequence: CDR1 SNHLY, CDR2 FYNNEI. DNA of the CDR3: TGTGCCAGCAACCCGGACAGGGGCTATGGCTACACCTTC. It translates to CASNPDRGYGYTF.

The chain joins TRBV2 to TRBJ1-3; the match to TRBD1 covers 10 bases. In germline, CDR1 is SNHLY, CDR2 FYNNEI. This CDR3 contains 15 residues. V dropped 2 bases and J dropped 9; count of bases not matched to a gene: 7. The DNA for the CDR3 is TGTGCCAGCAGTGAACGTGGGACAGGGGTGAGCACCATATATTTT. Its protein product is CASSERGTGVSTIYF. The full variable domain, completed using reference TRBV2 and TRBJ1-3, is EPEVTQTPSHQVTQMGQEVILRCVPISNHLYFYWYRQILGQKVEFLVSFYNNEISEKSEIFDDQFSVERPDGSNFTLKIRSTKLEDSAMYFCASSERGTGVSTIYFGEGSWLTVV.

The chain couples TRBV5-1 to TRBJ2-5; 8 bases are a match to TRBD2. Trimming took 1 base from V and 3 from J; bases not matched to a gene: 2. Germline values: CDR1 SGHRS, CDR2 YFSETQ. The CDR3 has 14 amino acids. The CDR3 sequence is CASSLTGGEETQYF. CDR3 in DNA: TGCGCCAGCAGCTTGACGGGGGGGGAAGAGACCCAGTACTTC.

The chain is built from TRBV7-6 and TRBJ2-7; TRBD2 might be the D (5 bases). V lost 3 bases and J lost 6, with 6 bases in between. Looked up from germline, CDR1 is SGHVS and CDR2 is FNYEAQ. This CDR3 has 11 residues. CDR3 DNA: TGTGCCAGCAGCTTCGGAGGCGAGCAGTACTTC. Translation gives CASSFGGEQYF.

This chain links TRBV5-6 with TRBJ2-5, with 10 bases fitting TRBD2. The germline CDR1 and CDR2 sequences are SGHDT and YYEEEE. This CDR3 spans 15 amino acids. With V trimmed by 1 base and J by 4 bases, 4 bases remained unmatched. The CDR3 sequence is CASSLSGGARETQYF. As DNA, the CDR3 is TGTGCCAGCAGCTTGAGCGGGGGGGCAAGAGAGACCCAGTACTTC.

The V and J genes are TRBV29-1 and TRBJ2-2; 8 nucleotides match TRBD1. Looked up from germline, CDR1 is SQVTM and CDR2 is ANQGSEA. The CDR3 contains 14 residues. Trimming took 2 bases from V and 7 from J; bases not matched to a gene: 6. For the CDR3, the DNA is TGCAGCGTTGAACAGGGGGCCCTCAGCGGGGAGCTGTTTTTT. It specifies CSVEQGALSGELFF.

This rearrangement joins TRBV7-3 to TRBJ1-5; D not certain. This CDR3 spans 15 amino acids. Germline-derived CDR1 and CDR2 are SGHTA and FQGTGA. Trimming took 1 base from V and 4 from J, leaving 11 bases between them. CDR3 sequence: CASSLMSRENQPQHF. As DNA, the CDR3 is TGTGCCAGCAGCTTAATGAGTCGGGAAAATCAGCCCCAGCATTTT.

The V call is TRBV19, the J call TRBJ1-2; D ambiguous. CDR3 length: 13 residues. Germline loops: CDR1 LNHDA, CDR2 SQIVND (reference sequence). Trimming left V 2 bases short and J 8 bases short, with 12 bases between. This CDR3 is CASSIREGGGYTF. The DNA of the CDR3 is TGTGCCAGTAGTATAAGAGAAGGCGGCGGCTACACCTTC. The full variable domain, its missing parts supplied by reference TRBV19 and TRBJ1-2, is DGGITQSPKYLFRKEGQNVTLSCEQNLNHDAMYWYRQDPGQGLRLIYYSQIVNDFQKGDIAEGYSVSREKKESFPLTVTSAQKNPTAFYLCASSIREGGGYTFGSGTRLTVV.

The V gene is TRBV9, the J gene TRBJ1-2; D is unresolved. Germline assignment: CDR1 SGDLS and CDR2 YYNGEE. The CDR3 has 15 amino acids. Between the trimmed V and J ends, which lost 4 bases and 5 bases, there was a span of 18 bases. For the CDR3, the DNA is TGTGCCAGCAGCCCCGCTTCCGGAGCCATGTATGGCTACACCTTC. Protein product: CASSPASGAMYGYTF.

This chain connects TRBV5-1 to TRBJ2-1; no firm D call. V shed 5 bases and J shed 5 bases, with 14 bases lying between them. The CDR3 runs to 14 residues. CDR1 is SGHRS and CDR2 is YFSETQ in the germline V gene. The DNA for the CDR3 is TGCGCCAGCAGGACCCTAGGCTCGGACAATGAGCAGTTCTTC. It translates to CASRTLGSDNEQFF.

CDR3 amino acids: CASSFIQDYNYGYTF. CDR3 nucleotides: TGTGCCAGCAGCTTCATCCAGGACTATAACTATGGCTACACCTTC. The chain recombines TRBV5-6 with TRBJ1-2; D gene ambiguous. The V and J ends lost 2 bases and 1 base respectively, with 12 bases between them. The CDR3 loop spans 15 amino acids. The V gene's germline CDR1 is SGHDT and CDR2 YYEEEE.

The V and J genes are TRBV7-9 and TRBJ2-7; 7 bases are shared with TRBD1. CDR3 length equals 15 residues. V lost 5 bases, J lost 0 bases, and 7 bases stayed unmatched. The germline V gene has CDR1 SEHNR and CDR2 FQNEAQ (reference sequence). The CDR3 coding sequence is TGTGCCAGCAGCCTCGGGACAGTCAGCTCCTACGAGCAGTACTTC. It specifies CASSLGTVSSYEQYF.

The chain couples TRBV19 to TRBJ2-3; 7 positions match TRBD1. This CDR3 region has 15 residues. V lost 3 bases to trimming and J lost 1 base; unmatched junction nucleotides: 4. From germline, CDR1 is LNHDA and CDR2 SQIVND (reference sequence). CDR3 protein: CASSIGTGGTDTQYF. DNA for the CDR3: TGTGCCAGTAGTATCGGTACAGGGGGCACAGATACGCAGTATTTT.

V and J are TRBV19 and TRBJ2-2, with D tentatively TRBD2 (6 bases). The CDR3 extends over 15 amino acids. Germline V CDR1 and CDR2: LNHDA, SQIVND (reference sequence). V lost 9 bases and J 1 base, leaving 15 bases between the germline ends. Written as DNA, the CDR3 is TGTGCCAGCCGCGACTGGCGGGGGAACACCGGGGAGCTGTTTTTT. Residues: CASRDWRGNTGELFF.

This chain uses TRBV29-1 with TRBJ1-4, with a tentative D call TRBD1 (6 bases). Germline V gene data show CDR1 as SQVTM and CDR2 as ANQGSEA. V lost 3 bases and J lost 7, with 18 bases in between. This CDR3 comprises 15 residues. The CDR3 loop reads CSVEGTTGIREKLFF. The CDR3 coding sequence is TGCAGCGTTGAGGGGACAACGGGAATCCGTGAAAAACTGTTTTTT. The full variable domain, with the rest looked up from reference TRBV29-1 and TRBJ1-4, is SAVISQKPSRDICQRGTSLTIQCQVDSQVTMMFWYRQQPGQSLTLIATANQGSEATYESGFVIDKFPISRPNLTFSTLTVSNMSPEDSSIYLCSVEGTTGIREKLFFGSGTQLSVL.

This chain connects TRBV6-6 to TRBJ2-5; TRBD1 agrees at 7 bases. V lost 5 bases and J lost 11; bases outside the gene matches: 11. Germline-derived CDR1 and CDR2 are MNHNY and SVGAGI (reference sequence). The CDR3 consists of 13 residues. CDR3 protein: CASSLQGLEEQYF. The DNA of the CDR3 is TGTGCCAGCAGTCTACAGGGGTTGGAGGAGCAGTACTTC.

The J gene is TRBJ2-7, the V gene TRBV4-3, with 15 bases that match TRBD2. Trimming removed 5 bases from V and 4 bases from J; junction bases left unmatched: 3. Germline V gives CDR1 LGHNA, CDR2 YSLEER. This CDR3 is built from 15 residues. The CDR3: CASSYGLAGGYEQYF. As DNA, the CDR3 is TGCGCCAGCAGCTACGGACTAGCGGGGGGGTACGAGCAGTACTTC.

The V and J genes are TRBV7-9 and TRBJ2-3; maybe TRBD1 (6 bases). V was cut by 5 bases and J by 5 bases, with 11 bases left in between. From germline, CDR1 is SEHNR and CDR2 FQNEAQ (reference sequence). There are 13 residues in the CDR3. This CDR3 is CASSEGTRDTQYF. The CDR3 DNA sequence: TGTGCCAGCAGCGAAGGGACAAGAGATACGCAGTATTTT.

The chain joins TRBV19 to TRBJ2-7; no definite D call. Deletions cut 4 bases from V and 0 bases from J, with 10 bases between. CDR3 length: 14 amino acids. Germline values: CDR1 LNHDA, CDR2 SQIVND (reference sequence). The CDR3 region has the DNA TGTGCCAGTAGTAAGACACCAAGCTCCTACGAGCAGTACTTC. Protein sequence: CASSKTPSSYEQYF.